Listed here are 8 T cell receptor beta chains from one sample, sequenced in a study of CD8+CD57+ T cells in acquired aplastic anemia. Those patients picked for sequencing had displayed CD8+CD57+ cell expansion on flow cytometry. TCR beta VDJ and CDR3 profiles were obtained from a genomic DNA template. MiXCR, run by TCRdb on the reads, gives a single entry per CDR3 protein. The data show about 160,000 distinct CDR3 sequences, around 75% seen once. Sequenced input: sorted CD4+, CD8+, or CD8+CD57+ T cells (not recorded which) from PBMCs. These receptors all come from a human donor with aplastic anemia.

The chain carries TRBV9 and TRBJ2-1; D is possibly TRBD1 or TRBD2 (5 bases each). Germline values: CDR1 SGDLS, CDR2 YYNGEE. Trimming cost V 3 bases and J 7 bases, with 14 bases left between them. The CDR3 is 14 residues long. CDR3: CASSGPGTPNEQFF. The CDR3 region has the DNA TGTGCCAGCAGCGGGCCAGGGACCCCAAATGAGCAGTTCTTC.

This chain uses TRBV29-1 with TRBJ1-1, with D unresolved. The germline V and J ends were trimmed by 3 bases and 1 base, with 9 bases remaining between them. The CDR3 consists of 13 residues. Germline assignment: CDR1 SQVTM and CDR2 ANQGSEA. CDR3 residues: CSVDQAPNTEAFF. CDR3 in DNA: TGCAGCGTTGATCAGGCCCCGAACACTGAAGCTTTCTTT.

The chain links TRBV20-1 to TRBJ1-1, with 7 positions matching TRBD1. The ends lost 5 bases at V and 6 bases at J; junction bases unmatched: 9. CDR1 and CDR2 from the germline V gene are DFQATT and SNEGSKA (reference sequence). The CDR3 has 13 residues. CDR3 loop: CSARRDSYSEAFF. In nucleotides, the CDR3 is TGCAGTGCTCGTCGGGACAGTTATTCTGAAGCTTTCTTT.

V and J are TRBV5-6 and TRBJ1-4, with D perhaps matching TRBD1 (6 bases). CDR3 length: 16 amino acids. Germline assignment: CDR1 SGHDT and CDR2 YYEEEE. V lost 6 bases and J lost 0, with 15 bases in between. This chain's CDR3 is CASTAGHGSTNEKLFF. CDR3 coding DNA: TGTGCCAGCACGGCGGGACACGGATCAACTAATGAAAAACTGTTTTTT.

The gene calls are TRBV6-1 and TRBJ1-3; no reliable D call. V was trimmed by 1 base and J by 8 bases, leaving 6 bases between them. CDR1 and CDR2 from the germline V gene are MNHNS and SASEGT. This CDR3 spans 12 amino acids. The CDR3: CASSEDGDTIYF. CDR3 bases: TGTGCCAGCAGTGAAGACGGAGACACCATATATTTT.

This clonotype was picked up a small number of times. This chain joins TRBV10-3 and TRBJ1-5; 9 bases agree with TRBD1. The germline V gene encodes CDR1 ENHRY and CDR2 SYGVKD. The V segment lost 6 bases and the J segment 3 bases; nucleotides outside the gene matches: 3. The CDR3 spans 14 residues. CDR3 in amino acids: CAISGQGYNQPQHF. In DNA, the CDR3 is TGTGCCATCAGCGGACAGGGGTACAATCAGCCCCAGCATTTT.

The rearrangement links TRBV2 to TRBJ1-1, with 7 bases fitting TRBD1. The CDR3 runs to 13 residues. V trimming: 8 bases; J trimming: 3 bases; junction bases outside the gene matches: 6. The germline V gene has CDR1 SNHLY and CDR2 FYNNEI. The CDR3 DNA follows: TGTGCCAGCCGGACAGGTGAGGACACTGAAGCTTTCTTT. This gives the protein CASRTGEDTEAFF.

This clonotype was observed a handful of times. The J gene is TRBJ1-1, the V gene TRBV2; TRBD1 matches 7 bases. Looked up from germline, CDR1 is SNHLY and CDR2 is FYNNEI. The CDR3 loop spans 13 amino acids. Unmatched junction bases numbered 1, after V lost 5 bases and J lost 1 base. The CDR3: CASSQGENTEAFF. The CDR3 DNA is TGTGCCAGCAGTCAGGGGGAGAACACTGAAGCTTTCTTT.